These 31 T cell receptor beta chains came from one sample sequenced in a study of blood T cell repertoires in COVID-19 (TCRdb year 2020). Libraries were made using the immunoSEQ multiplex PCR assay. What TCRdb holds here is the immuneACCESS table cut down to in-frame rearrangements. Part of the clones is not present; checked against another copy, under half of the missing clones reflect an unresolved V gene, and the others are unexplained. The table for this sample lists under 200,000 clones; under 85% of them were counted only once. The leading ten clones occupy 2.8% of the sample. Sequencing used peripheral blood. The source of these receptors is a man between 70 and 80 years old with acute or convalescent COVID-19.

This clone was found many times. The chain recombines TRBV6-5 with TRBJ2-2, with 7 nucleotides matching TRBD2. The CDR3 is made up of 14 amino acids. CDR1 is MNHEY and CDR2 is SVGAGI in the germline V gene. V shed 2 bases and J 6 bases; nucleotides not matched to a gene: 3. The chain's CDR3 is CASSYRGVAGELFF. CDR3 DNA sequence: TGTGCCAGCAGTTACCGGGGGGTAGCCGGGGAGCTGTTTTTT.

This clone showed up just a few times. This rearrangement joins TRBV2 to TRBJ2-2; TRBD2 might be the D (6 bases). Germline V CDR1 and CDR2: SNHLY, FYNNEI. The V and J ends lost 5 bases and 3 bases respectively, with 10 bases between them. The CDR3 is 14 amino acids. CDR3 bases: TGTGCCAGCAGTTCAAAGCGGGACACCGGGGAGCTGTTTTTT. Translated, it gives CASSSKRDTGELFF.

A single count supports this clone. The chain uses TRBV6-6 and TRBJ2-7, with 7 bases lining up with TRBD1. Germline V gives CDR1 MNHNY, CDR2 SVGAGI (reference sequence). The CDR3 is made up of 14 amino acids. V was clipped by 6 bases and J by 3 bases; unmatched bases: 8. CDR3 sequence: CASRDWDSNYEQYF. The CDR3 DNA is TGTGCCAGCAGGGATTGGGACAGCAACTACGAGCAGTACTTC.

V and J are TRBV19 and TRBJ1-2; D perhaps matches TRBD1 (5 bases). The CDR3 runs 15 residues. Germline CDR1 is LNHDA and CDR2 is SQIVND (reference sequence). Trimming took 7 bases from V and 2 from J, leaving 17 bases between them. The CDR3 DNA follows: TGTGCCAGTATAAAAGGAGGGGCGGGGAACTATGGCTACACCTTC. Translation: CASIKGGAGNYGYTF.

The CDR3 is CASSFTGGQETQYF. CDR3 DNA: TGTGCCAGCAGCTTTACGGGGGGGCAAGAGACCCAGTACTTC. V is TRBV7-9 and J is TRBJ2-5, with 8 bases lining up with TRBD2. The CDR3 length is 14 residues. CDR1 and CDR2 from the germline V gene are SEHNR and FQNEAQ (reference sequence). V trimming: 3 bases; J trimming: 2 bases; junction bases outside the gene matches: 2.

For the CDR3, the DNA is TGTGCCAGCAGCAAGACAGGGAACTATGGCTACACCTTC. The encoded protein is CASSKTGNYGYTF. The V gene is TRBV7-9, the J gene TRBJ1-2; 7 bases map to TRBD1. Germline CDR1 reads SEHNR; CDR2 reads FQNEAQ (reference sequence). V gave up 5 bases and J gave up 2 bases; unmatched junction bases: 2. The CDR3 has 13 residues.

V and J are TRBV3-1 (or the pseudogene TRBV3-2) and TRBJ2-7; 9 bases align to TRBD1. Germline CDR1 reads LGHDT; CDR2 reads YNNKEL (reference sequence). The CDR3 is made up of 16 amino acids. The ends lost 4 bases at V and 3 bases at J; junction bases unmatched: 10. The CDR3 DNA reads TGTGCCAGCAGCCCCGTATCGGGACAGGGAGGCTACGAGCAGTACTTC. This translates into CASSPVSGQGGYEQYF.

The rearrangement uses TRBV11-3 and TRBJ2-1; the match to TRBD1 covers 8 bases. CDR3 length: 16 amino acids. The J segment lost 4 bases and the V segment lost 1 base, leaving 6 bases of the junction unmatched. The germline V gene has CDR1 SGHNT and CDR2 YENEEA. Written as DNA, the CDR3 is TGTGCCAGCAGCTTAGGGCCGGACAGGGCATACAATGAGCAGTTCTTC. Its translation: CASSLGPDRAYNEQFF.

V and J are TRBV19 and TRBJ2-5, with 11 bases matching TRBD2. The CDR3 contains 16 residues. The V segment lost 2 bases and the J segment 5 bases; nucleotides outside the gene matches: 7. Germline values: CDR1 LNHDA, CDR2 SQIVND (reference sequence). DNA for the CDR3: TGTGCCAGTAGTATACTTTCTAGCGGGGGGATGGAGACCCAGTACTTC. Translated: CASSILSSGGMETQYF.

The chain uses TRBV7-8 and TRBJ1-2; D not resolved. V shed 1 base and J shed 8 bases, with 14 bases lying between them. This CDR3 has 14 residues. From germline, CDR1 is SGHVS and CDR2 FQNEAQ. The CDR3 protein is CASSLEEGSRGYTF. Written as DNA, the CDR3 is TGTGCCAGCAGCTTAGAAGAGGGCAGTAGGGGCTACACCTTC.

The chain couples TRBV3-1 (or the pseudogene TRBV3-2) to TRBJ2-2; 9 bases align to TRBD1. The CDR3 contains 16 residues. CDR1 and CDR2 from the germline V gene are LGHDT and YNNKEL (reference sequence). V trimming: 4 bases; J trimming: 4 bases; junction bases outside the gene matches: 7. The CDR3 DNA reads TGTGCCAGCAGCCTAATACAGGGGGCGGGCACCGGGGAGCTGTTTTTT. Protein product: CASSLIQGAGTGELFF.

In DNA form, the CDR3 reads TGTGCCAGCACCGGGGGGGGGCTGGGCACTGAAGCTTTCTTT. Translated: CASTGGGLGTEAFF. The chain is built from TRBV28 and TRBJ1-1; D is possibly TRBD1 (6 bases). This CDR3 comprises 14 residues. Deletions cut 7 bases from V and 4 bases from J, with 16 bases between. Germline loops: CDR1 MDHEN, CDR2 SYDVKM.

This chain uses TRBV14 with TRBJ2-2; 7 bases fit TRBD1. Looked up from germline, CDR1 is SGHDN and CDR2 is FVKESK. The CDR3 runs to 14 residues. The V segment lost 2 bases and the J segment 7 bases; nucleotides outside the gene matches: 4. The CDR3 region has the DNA TGTGCCAGCAGCCAAACGACAGGGTTCGGGGAGCTGTTTTTT. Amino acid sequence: CASSQTTGFGELFF.

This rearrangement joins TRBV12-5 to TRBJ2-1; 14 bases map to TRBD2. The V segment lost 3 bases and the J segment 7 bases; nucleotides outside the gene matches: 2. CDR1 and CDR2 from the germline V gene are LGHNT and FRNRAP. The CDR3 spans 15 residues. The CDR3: CASGFGLAGGNEQFF. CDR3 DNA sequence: TGTGCTAGTGGTTTTGGACTAGCGGGAGGTAATGAGCAGTTCTTC.

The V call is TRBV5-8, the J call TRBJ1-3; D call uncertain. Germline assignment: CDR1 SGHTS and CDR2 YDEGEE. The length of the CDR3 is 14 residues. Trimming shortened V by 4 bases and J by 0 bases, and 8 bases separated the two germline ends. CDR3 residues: CASSLRFSGNTIYF. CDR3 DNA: TGTGCCAGCAGCCTCAGATTCTCTGGAAACACCATATATTTT.

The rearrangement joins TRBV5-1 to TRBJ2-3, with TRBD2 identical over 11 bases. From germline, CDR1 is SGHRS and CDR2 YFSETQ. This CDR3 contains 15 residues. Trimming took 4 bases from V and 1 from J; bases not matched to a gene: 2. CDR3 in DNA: TGCGCCAGCAGCCCGGGACTAGCGGGCACAGATACGCAGTATTTT. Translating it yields CASSPGLAGTDTQYF.

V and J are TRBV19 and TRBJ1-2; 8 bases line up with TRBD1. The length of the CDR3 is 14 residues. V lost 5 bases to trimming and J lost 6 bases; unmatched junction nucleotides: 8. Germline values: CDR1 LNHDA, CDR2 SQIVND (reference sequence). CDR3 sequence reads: CASSREDRVNGYTF. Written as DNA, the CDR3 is TGTGCCAGTAGTCGGGAGGACAGGGTAAATGGCTACACCTTC. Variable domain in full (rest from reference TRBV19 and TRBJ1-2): DGGITQSPKYLFRKEGQNVTLSCEQNLNHDAMYWYRQDPGQGLRLIYYSQIVNDFQKGDIAEGYSVSREKKESFPLTVTSAQKNPTAFYLCASSREDRVNGYTFGSGTRLTVV.

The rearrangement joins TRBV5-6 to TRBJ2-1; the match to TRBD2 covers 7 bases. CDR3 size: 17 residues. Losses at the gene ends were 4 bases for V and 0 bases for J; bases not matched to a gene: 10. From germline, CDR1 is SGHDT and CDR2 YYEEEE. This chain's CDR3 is CASSPTGTKSSYNEQFF. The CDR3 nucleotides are TGTGCCAGCAGCCCGACCGGGACTAAAAGCTCCTACAATGAGCAGTTCTTC.

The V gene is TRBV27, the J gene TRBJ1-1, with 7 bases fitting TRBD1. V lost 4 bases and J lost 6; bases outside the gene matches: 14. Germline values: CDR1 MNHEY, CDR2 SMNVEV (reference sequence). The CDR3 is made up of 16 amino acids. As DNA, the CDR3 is TGTGCCAGCAGTTCCGACTATTCGACAGGGTCCGCTGAAGCTTTCTTT. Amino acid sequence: CASSSDYSTGSAEAFF.

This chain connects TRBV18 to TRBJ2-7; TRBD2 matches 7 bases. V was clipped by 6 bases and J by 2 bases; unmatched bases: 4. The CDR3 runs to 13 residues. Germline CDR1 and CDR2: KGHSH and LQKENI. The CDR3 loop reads CASSTRGAYEQYF. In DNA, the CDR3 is TGTGCCAGCTCCACACGGGGGGCCTACGAGCAGTACTTC. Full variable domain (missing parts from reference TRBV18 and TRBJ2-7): NAGVMQNPRHLVRRRGQEARLRCSPMKGHSHVYWYRQLPEEGLKFMVYLQKENIIDESGMPKERFSAEFPKEGPSILRIQQVVRGDSAAYFCASSTRGAYEQYFGPGTRLTVT.

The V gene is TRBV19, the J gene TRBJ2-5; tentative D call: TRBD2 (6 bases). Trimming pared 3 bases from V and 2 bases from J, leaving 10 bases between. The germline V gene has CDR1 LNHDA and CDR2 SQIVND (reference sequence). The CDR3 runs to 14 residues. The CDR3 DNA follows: TGTGCCAGTAGTATGGTGGGAGGTCAAGAGACCCAGTACTTC. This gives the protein CASSMVGGQETQYF.

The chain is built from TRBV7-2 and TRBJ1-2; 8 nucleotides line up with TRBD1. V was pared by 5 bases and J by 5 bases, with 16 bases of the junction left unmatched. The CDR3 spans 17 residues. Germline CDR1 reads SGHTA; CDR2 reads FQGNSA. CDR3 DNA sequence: TGTGCCAGCAGCGCACAACCCTCCAGGGGGCGCGGGTATGGCTACACCTTC. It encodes CASSAQPSRGRGYGYTF.

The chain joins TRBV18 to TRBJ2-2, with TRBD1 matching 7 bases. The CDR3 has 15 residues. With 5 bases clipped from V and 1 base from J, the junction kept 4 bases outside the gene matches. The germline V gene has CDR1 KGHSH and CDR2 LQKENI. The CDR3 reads CASSSTGENTGELFF. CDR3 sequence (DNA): TGTGCCAGCTCATCCACAGGGGAGAACACCGGGGAGCTGTTTTTT.

For the CDR3, the DNA is TGTGCCAGCAGTGATAGAAGGGACAGGTTAGTCCTCGATGGCTACACCTTC. Translation: CASSDRRDRLVLDGYTF. The V call is TRBV6-1, the J call TRBJ1-2, with 8 bases identical to TRBD1. The CDR3 is 17 amino acids. CDR1 is MNHNS and CDR2 is SASEGT in the germline V gene. The V segment lost 3 bases and the J segment 6 bases; nucleotides outside the gene matches: 15.

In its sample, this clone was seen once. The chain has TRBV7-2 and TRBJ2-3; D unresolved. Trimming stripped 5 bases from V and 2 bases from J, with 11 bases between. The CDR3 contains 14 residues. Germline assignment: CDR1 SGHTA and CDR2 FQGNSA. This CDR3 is CASSPRRLTDTQYF. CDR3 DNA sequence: TGTGCCAGCAGCCCCAGGCGCCTCACAGATACGCAGTATTTT.

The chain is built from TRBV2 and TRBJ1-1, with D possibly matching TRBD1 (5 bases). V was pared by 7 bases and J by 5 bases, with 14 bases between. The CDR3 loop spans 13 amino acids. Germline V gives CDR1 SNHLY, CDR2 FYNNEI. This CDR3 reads CASTDGGSTEAFF. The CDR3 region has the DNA TGTGCCAGCACCGACGGGGGGAGTACTGAAGCTTTCTTT.

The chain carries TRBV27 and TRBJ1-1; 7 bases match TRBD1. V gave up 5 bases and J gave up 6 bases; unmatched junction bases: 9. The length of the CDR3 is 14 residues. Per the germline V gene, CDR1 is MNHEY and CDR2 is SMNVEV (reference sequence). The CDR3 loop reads CASSPTGPWSEAFF. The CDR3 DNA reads TGTGCCAGCAGTCCGACAGGGCCCTGGTCTGAAGCTTTCTTT.

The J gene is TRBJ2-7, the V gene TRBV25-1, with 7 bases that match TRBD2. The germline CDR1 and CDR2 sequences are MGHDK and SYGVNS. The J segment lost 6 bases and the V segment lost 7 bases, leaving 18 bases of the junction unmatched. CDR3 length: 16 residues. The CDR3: CASNPLGGPPGGEQYF. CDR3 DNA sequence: TGTGCCAGCAACCCCCTTGGGGGACCCCCGGGGGGCGAGCAGTACTTC.

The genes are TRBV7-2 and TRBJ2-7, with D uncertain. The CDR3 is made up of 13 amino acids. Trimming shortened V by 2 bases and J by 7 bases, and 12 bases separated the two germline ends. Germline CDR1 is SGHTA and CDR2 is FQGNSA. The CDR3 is CASSLIDTGEQYF. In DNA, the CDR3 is TGTGCCAGCAGCTTAATAGATACTGGTGAGCAGTACTTC. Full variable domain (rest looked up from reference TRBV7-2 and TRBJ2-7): GAGVSQSPSNKVTEKGKDVELRCDPISGHTALYWYRQSLGQGLEFLIYFQGNSAPDKSGLPSDRFSAERTGGSVSTLTIQRTQQEDSAVYLCASSLIDTGEQYFGPGTRLTVT.

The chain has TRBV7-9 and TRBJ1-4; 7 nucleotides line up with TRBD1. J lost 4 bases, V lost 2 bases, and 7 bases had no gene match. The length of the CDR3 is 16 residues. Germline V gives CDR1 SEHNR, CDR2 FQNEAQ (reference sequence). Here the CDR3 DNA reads TGTGCCAGCAGCTTACTAACAGGGGCCAGTAATGAAAAACTGTTTTTT. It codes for CASSLLTGASNEKLFF.

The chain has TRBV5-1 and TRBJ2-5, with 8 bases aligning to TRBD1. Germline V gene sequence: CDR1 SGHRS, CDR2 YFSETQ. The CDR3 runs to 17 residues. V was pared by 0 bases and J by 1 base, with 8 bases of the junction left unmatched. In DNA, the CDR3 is TGCGCCAGCAGCTTGGGCCAGGGGGCTCTCCTCCAAGAGACCCAGTACTTC. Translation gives CASSLGQGALLQETQYF.